This T cell receptor (beta chain) was captured by sequencing in a study of OX40 agonist ivuxolimab in advanced cancers. Overall study: Patient treatment consisted of intravenous ivuxolimab administration every 2 weeks at 0.01 to 10 mg/kg.

CDR1 LNHDA and CDR2 SQIVND come from the germline V gene (reference sequence). The CDR3 consists of 17 residues. The J segment lost 1 base and the V segment lost 4 bases, leaving 9 bases of the junction unmatched. Sequenced by immunoSEQ multiplex PCR; TCRdb stores in-frame clones only, minus some. The sample lists over 50,000 clones, about 88% seen once, with approximately 0.54% in the top ten. Notes on this clone: Antigen specificity is unknown.

Regarding the study as a whole: CD8+ T cells averaged more expanded clones than CD4+. In the 0.1 to 3.0 mg/kg range, CD4+ and CD8+ blood T cells had expanded clonally by week 6.

Sampling of blood occurred at baseline, cycle 4 day 1, and cycle 7 day 1. This receptor was obtained from an adult with an advanced solid tumor such as melanoma, head and neck, liver or kidney cancer. This chain links TRBV19 with TRBJ2-3; 9 nucleotides match TRBD2. Sample: CD4+ or CD8+ T cells sorted from blood, taken in a trial of the OX40 agonist ivuxolimab. The CDR3 loop is CASSTPRSGGRTDTQYF. CDR3 nucleotide sequence: TGTGCCAGTAGTACCCCGCGTAGCGGGGGCCGCACAGATACGCAGTATTTT.